This T cell receptor beta chain was sequenced in a study of T-cell reconstitution after alpha-beta-depleted transplantation in children. In this sample, this clonotype turned up a few times. As yet, its antigen is unknown. Overall study results and limits: Several hundred expanded graft clones reportedly supplied alpha-beta T cells about two months after transplant. T-cell counts and diversity at one year post-transplant came mainly from newly produced T cells.

The TCRbeta library was prepared with unique molecular identifiers. TCRdb re-called the PCR reads through MiXCR, storing one row per CDR3 protein. Here the sample spans 700,000 to 850,000 distinct CDR3 sequences, roughly 15% being singletons. Germline values: CDR1 PRHDT, CDR2 FYEKMQ (reference sequence). V lost 5 bases, J lost 2 bases, and 17 bases stayed unmatched. CDR3 size: 19 residues. This receptor was obtained from a male patient under 18 who had a stem cell transplant for acute lymphoblastic leukemia, so the T cells may come from the graft donor. The rearrangement uses TRBV13 and TRBJ2-7; TRBD2 matches 11 bases. The sequences come from PBMCs, mostly from graft donor cells, collected 360 days after TCRalphabeta/CD19-depleted stem cell transplant. In nucleotides, the CDR3 is TGTGCCAGCAGCCACCCGGCGCCGATACTAGCGGGAGTCCCCTACGAGCAGTACTTC. Its translation is CASSHPAPILAGVPYEQYF.